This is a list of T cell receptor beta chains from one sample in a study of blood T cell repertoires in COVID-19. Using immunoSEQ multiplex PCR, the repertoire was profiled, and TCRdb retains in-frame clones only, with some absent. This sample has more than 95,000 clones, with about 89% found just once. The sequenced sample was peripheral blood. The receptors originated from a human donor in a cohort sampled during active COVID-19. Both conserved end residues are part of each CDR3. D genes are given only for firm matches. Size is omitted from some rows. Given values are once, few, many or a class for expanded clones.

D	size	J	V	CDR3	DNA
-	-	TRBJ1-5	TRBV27	CASSFLQGPQHF	TGTGCCAGCAGTTTCCTCCAGGGGCCCCAGCATTTT
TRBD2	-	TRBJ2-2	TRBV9	CASSVGGSGGPNTGELFF	TGTGCCAGCAGCGTAGGTGGTAGCGGGGGTCCGAACACCGGGGAGCTGTTTTTT
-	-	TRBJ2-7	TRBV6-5	CASSYQFEGSRSEQYF	TGTGCCAGCAGTTACCAATTCGAGGGCTCGAGGAGCGAGCAGTACTTC
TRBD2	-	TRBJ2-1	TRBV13	CASSLDGSGGSYNEQFF	TGTGCCAGCAGCTTAGATGGTAGCGGGGGGTCCTACAATGAGCAGTTCTTC
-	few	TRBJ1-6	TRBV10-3	CAISEEGEGRAPLHF	TGTGCCATCAGTGAGGAGGGGGAGGGGCGGGCACCCCTCCACTTT
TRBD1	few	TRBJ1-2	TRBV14	CASSQGQSYGYTF	TGTGCCAGCAGCCAGGGACAGTCCTATGGCTACACCTTC
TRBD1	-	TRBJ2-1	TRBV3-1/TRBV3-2	CASSQTPGTGGHEQFF	TGTGCCAGCAGCCAGACACCCGGGACAGGGGGTCATGAGCAGTTCTTC
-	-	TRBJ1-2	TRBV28	CASSLWSNYGYTF	TGTGCCAGCAGTCTGTGGAGTAACTATGGCTACACCTTC
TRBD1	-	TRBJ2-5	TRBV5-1	CASSTLKTGGGRETQYF	TGCGCCAGCAGCACCTTAAAGACAGGGGGCGGAAGGGAGACCCAGTACTTC
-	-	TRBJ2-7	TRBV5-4	CASSLRDRSYEQYF	TGTGCCAGCAGCTTAAGAGACAGATCCTACGAGCAGTACTTC
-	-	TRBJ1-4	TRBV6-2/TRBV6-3	CASSYSAGRSNEKLFF	TGTGCCAGCAGTTACTCGGCAGGGCGCTCTAATGAAAAACTGTTTTTT
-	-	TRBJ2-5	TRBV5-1	CASSANRAETQYF	TGCGCCAGCAGCGCGAACAGGGCAGAGACCCAGTACTTC
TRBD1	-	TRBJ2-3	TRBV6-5	CASSAGGGTDTQYF	TGTGCCAGCAGCGCAGGGGGCGGCACAGATACGCAGTATTTT
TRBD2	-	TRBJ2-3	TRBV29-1	CSSDRTSGNTQYF	TGCAGCTCTGATCGGACTAGCGGGAATACGCAGTATTTT
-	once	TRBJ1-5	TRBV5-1	CASSFEGSNQPQHF	TGCGCCAGCAGCTTCGAGGGTAGCAATCAGCCCCAGCATTTT
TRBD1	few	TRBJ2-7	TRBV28	CASSSQSGTGGIYEQYF	TGTGCCAGCAGTTCCCAATCCGGGACAGGGGGCATCTACGAGCAGTACTTC
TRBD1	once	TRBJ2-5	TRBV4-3	CASSQGTGGYETQYF	TGCGCCAGCAGCCAGGGGACAGGGGGCTACGAGACCCAGTACTTC
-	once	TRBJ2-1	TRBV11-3	CASSPSRGPYNEQFF	TGTGCCAGCAGCCCCTCTCGGGGTCCTTACAATGAGCAGTTCTTC
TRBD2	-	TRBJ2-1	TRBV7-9	CASSPRGGLAGVNEQFF	TGTGCCAGCAGCCCAAGGGGGGGACTAGCGGGAGTAAATGAGCAGTTCTTC
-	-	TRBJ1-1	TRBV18	CASSPRQDTEAFF	TGTGCCAGCTCACCAAGGCAGGACACTGAAGCTTTCTTT
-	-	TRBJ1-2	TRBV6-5	CASTARGFNGYTF	TGTGCCAGCACTGCGAGGGGGTTTAATGGCTACACCTTC
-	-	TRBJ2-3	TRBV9	CASSPRTITDTQYF	TGTGCCAGCAGCCCCCGGACTATCACCGATACGCAGTATTTT
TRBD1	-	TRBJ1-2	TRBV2	CASSGDSYGYTF	TGTGCCAGCAGTGGGGACAGTTATGGCTACACCTTC
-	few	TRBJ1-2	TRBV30	CAWSRGWGDGYTF	TGTGCCTGGAGCCGAGGGTGGGGAGATGGCTACACCTTC